The rows below give T cell receptor beta chains drawn from one sample of a study of human T cells and chemical hapten exposure. Each CDR3 protein gets one entry after TCRdb re-called the RACE reads with MiXCR. This table holds 35,000 to 50,000 distinct CDR3 sequences, more than 9% found once. The source was whole blood, collected in connection with sensitization to the hapten diphenylcyclopropenone (DPC). These receptors all come from a man younger than 45 with alopecia areata. Some clones in this sample may be carry-over from other donors' samples. Both conserved end residues are part of each CDR3. D genes are given only for firm matches. Expanded clones get a size class; other rows say once, few or many, or leave the size out.

j_gene	d_gene	abundance	v_gene	CDR3nt	CDR3aa
TRBJ1-4	-	many	TRBV5-1	TGCGCCAGCAGCCCAATTGGGGGGCTCAGTAATGAAAAACTGTTTTTT	CASSPIGGLSNEKLFF
TRBJ2-1	-	few	TRBV24-1	TGTGCCACCAGTGATTCGCCGCGAGAAAGCTCCTACAATGAGCAGTTCTTC	CATSDSPRESSYNEQFF
TRBJ2-3	-	many	TRBV15	TGTGCCACCAGCAGAAGGGGTGGTAGCACAGATACGCAGTATTTT	CATSRRGGSTDTQYF
TRBJ1-1	-	many	TRBV20-1	TGCAGTGCCGAGGATGTCAACACTGAAGCTTTCTTT	CSAEDVNTEAFF
TRBJ1-1	-	many	TRBV13	TGTGCCAGCAGCTTAGAAGCTTTTCGGTTGCCCACTGAAGCTTTCTTT	CASSLEAFRLPTEAFF
TRBJ2-1	TRBD2	few	TRBV18	TGTGCCAGCTCACCTGGGACTAGCGGATTCAATGAGCAGTTCTTC	CASSPGTSGFNEQFF
TRBJ2-4	TRBD1	many	TRBV7-2	TGTGCCAGCAGCCCGACAGGGATGAACATTCAGTACTTC	CASSPTGMNIQYF
TRBJ2-3	-	-	TRBV29-1	TGCAGCGTTGTTCAGGGAGGCACAGATACGCAGTATTTT	CSVVQGGTDTQYF
TRBJ2-6	-	few	TRBV6-2/TRBV6-3	TGTGCCAGCAGTTACGGGTCTGGGGCCAACGTCCTGACTTTC	CASSYGSGANVLTF
TRBJ2-2	TRBD1	many	TRBV7-8	TGTGCCAGCAGCTTTCCACGACAGGGAACCGGGGAGCTGTTTTTT	CASSFPRQGTGELFF
TRBJ2-1	-	-	TRBV7-2	TGTGCCAGCAGCTTAACCGGGAGTCGCAACAATGAGCAGTTCTTC	CASSLTGSRNNEQFF
TRBJ2-1	-	-	TRBV27	TGTGCCAGCAGTTTACGGAGGGAGCTCGCGCGCAATGAGCAGTTCTTC	CASSLRRELARNEQFF
TRBJ1-2	-	many	TRBV4-1	TGCGCCAGCAGCCCGTTTTTGGCTGCTGGCTACACCTTC	CASSPFLAAGYTF
TRBJ1-5	-	few	TRBV5-1	TGCGCCAGCAGCTTGACAGGGATAGATCAGCCCCAGCATTTT	CASSLTGIDQPQHF
TRBJ1-5	TRBD1	few	TRBV29-1	TGCAGCGTCCAGGACAGGGGGCTTCAGCCCCAGCATTTT	CSVQDRGLQPQHF
TRBJ2-3	TRBD1	many	TRBV24-1	TGTGCCACCAGTGATTTTACCGGGACAGGGGAAGATACGCAGTATTTT	CATSDFTGTGEDTQYF
TRBJ1-6	-	-	TRBV7-9	TGTGCCAGCAGCTTATCCGGGGAATTGAATTCACCCCTCCACTTT	CASSLSGELNSPLHF